The 26 T cell receptor beta chains reported below all come from one sample, sequenced in a study of cytomegalovirus exposure and HLA in healthy donors. PCR employed 60 Vbeta and 13 Jbeta primers. TCRdb keeps only in-frame clones here, not all; method: immunoSEQ multiplex PCR. Among around 68,000 clones, around 79% were seen once, and the ten largest hold about 8%. Sequencing was done on a sample of PBMCs. These receptors were taken from a woman between 25 and 40 years old in good health and CMV-seropositive.

The rearrangement uses TRBV28 and TRBJ2-7, with 10 nucleotides matching TRBD2. V lost 3 bases, J lost 2 bases, and 7 bases stayed unmatched. CDR1 MDHEN and CDR2 SYDVKM come from the germline V gene. The CDR3 spans 16 residues. As DNA, the CDR3 is TGTGCCAGCAGTTTCCAGGGACTAGCGCCAACCTACGAGCAGTACTTC. Encoded protein: CASSFQGLAPTYEQYF.

In this sample, this clone turned up a few times. The chain carries TRBV6-5 and TRBJ2-5, with TRBD2 as a possible D gene (6 bases). The V gene's germline CDR1 is MNHEY and CDR2 SVGAGI. V lost 6 bases, J lost 4 bases, and 18 bases lay in between. This CDR3 comprises 15 residues. CDR3 sequence (DNA): TGTGCCAGCAGGGGTGTGAGGCTCGGGGGAGAGACCCAGTACTTC. As protein: CASRGVRLGGETQYF.

J is TRBJ1-5 and V is TRBV7-9; 10 bases fit TRBD1. Germline V gene lookup returns CDR1 SEHNR and CDR2 FQNEAQ (reference sequence). The trim removed 5 bases at V and 3 bases at J, leaving 7 bases unmatched. CDR3 length equals 16 residues. CDR3 in amino acids: CASSAGTGANNQPQHF. Written as DNA, the CDR3 is TGTGCCAGCAGCGCCGGGACAGGGGCAAACAATCAGCCCCAGCATTTT.

This chain uses TRBV5-6 with TRBJ2-2; D gene uncertain. The CDR3 covers 13 residues. The germline V gene encodes CDR1 SGHDT and CDR2 YYEEEE. With 3 bases removed from V and 6 bases from J, the gap between germline ends came to 9 bases. CDR3: CASSWSTSGELFF. The CDR3 DNA reads TGTGCCAGCAGCTGGAGCACCTCCGGGGAGCTGTTTTTT.

The chain uses TRBV7-9 and TRBJ2-1; 7 bases match TRBD1. Per germline, CDR1 SEHNR and CDR2 FQNEAQ (reference sequence). This CDR3 is built from 15 residues. V dropped 0 bases and J dropped 6; count of bases not matched to a gene: 5. In DNA, the CDR3 is TGTGCCAGCAGCTTAGCCGGGACAGCACGCAATGAGCAGTTCTTC. Residues: CASSLAGTARNEQFF.

Only a few counts were recorded for this clone. V is TRBV7-3 and J is TRBJ2-7; 10 bases are a match to TRBD1. Germline V lookup: CDR1 SGHTA, CDR2 FQGTGA. This CDR3 comprises 15 residues. V lost 1 base, J lost 2 bases, and 2 bases stayed unmatched. In DNA, the CDR3 is TGTGCCAGCAGCTTAAGGGGACAGGGGCCCTACGAGCAGTACTTC. It specifies CASSLRGQGPYEQYF. The full variable domain, in which reference TRBV7-3 and TRBJ2-7 provide the parts outside the CDR3, is GAGVSQTPSNKVTEKGKYVELRCDPISGHTALYWYRQSLGQGPEFLIYFQGTGAADDSGLPNDRFFAVRPEGSVSTLKIQRTERGDSAVYLCASSLRGQGPYEQYFGPGTRLTVT.

The chain combines TRBV5-4 with TRBJ2-5; TRBD2 agrees at 8 bases. Germline V gene data show CDR1 as SGHNT and CDR2 as YYREEE (reference sequence). V was clipped by 0 bases and J by 3 bases; unmatched bases: 10. This CDR3 contains 17 residues. CDR3 bases: TGTGCCAGCAGCTTGGCCCTCGGGGCGGGAGGTGAAGAGACCCAGTACTTC. Translated: CASSLALGAGGEETQYF.

The rearrangement uses TRBV11-2 and TRBJ1-6; D call uncertain. There are 14 residues in the CDR3. Germline V gene lookup returns CDR1 SGHAT and CDR2 FQNNGV. Between the trimmed V and J ends, which lost 5 bases and 4 bases, there was a span of 9 bases. The CDR3 loop is CASSQTDYNSPLHF. The CDR3 DNA is TGTGCCAGCAGCCAAACAGATTATAATTCACCCCTCCACTTT.

This sequence joins TRBV27 and TRBJ2-3, with 7 nucleotides matching TRBD1. Germline trimming cut 3 bases from V and 4 bases from J; bases unmatched to any gene: 7. This CDR3 region has 15 residues. Germline CDR1 reads MNHEY; CDR2 reads SMNVEV (reference sequence). DNA for the CDR3: TGTGCCAGCAGTTTTAGGGACAGCTTTTCAGATACGCAGTATTTT. This codes for CASSFRDSFSDTQYF.

This clone has only one observation. The chain has TRBV14 and TRBJ2-3; a weak D match, TRBD2 (5 bases). Deletions cut 3 bases from V and 2 bases from J, with 12 bases between. The CDR3 loop spans 15 amino acids. CDR1 and CDR2 (germline): SGHDN, FVKESK. CDR3 sequence (DNA): TGTGCCAGCAGCCAGGGAGACAAATACACAGATACGCAGTATTTT. Its translation: CASSQGDKYTDTQYF.

This rearrangement joins TRBV2 to TRBJ1-4; D remains unclear. V lost 4 bases to trimming and J lost 4 bases, with 10 bases between them. The CDR3 loop spans 14 amino acids. CDR1 and CDR2 (germline): SNHLY, FYNNEI. The CDR3, as DNA: TGTGCCAGCAGTGTCGGCAGACTTAATGAAAAACTGTTTTTT. Protein sequence: CASSVGRLNEKLFF.

The chain is built from TRBV2 and TRBJ2-2; tentative D call: TRBD2 (7 bases). V was trimmed by 6 bases and J by 7 bases, leaving 12 bases between them. CDR3 length equals 13 residues. Germline V CDR1 and CDR2: SNHLY, FYNNEI. CDR3 DNA sequence: TGTGCCAGCAGGAGGGGGGGATACGGGGAGCTGTTTTTT. It is translated as CASRRGGYGELFF.

This sequence joins TRBV28 and TRBJ2-1; 10 bases are a match to TRBD1. The trim removed 3 bases at V and 5 bases at J, leaving 4 bases unmatched. The CDR3 is made up of 15 amino acids. Germline V lookup: CDR1 MDHEN, CDR2 SYDVKM. The CDR3: CASSFPGQGNNEQFF. In nucleotides, the CDR3 is TGTGCCAGCAGTTTCCCGGGACAGGGGAACAATGAGCAGTTCTTC. Complete variable domain (other parts from reference TRBV28 and TRBJ2-1): DVKVTQSSRYLVKRTGEKVFLECVQDMDHENMFWYRQDPGLGLRLIYFSYDVKMKEKGDIPEGYSVSREKKERFSLILESASTNQTSMYLCASSFPGQGNNEQFFGPGTRLTVL.

This clone was observed a handful of times. The rearrangement links TRBV5-1 to TRBJ1-1; 10 positions match TRBD1. Germline lookup yields CDR1 SGHRS and CDR2 YFSETQ. This CDR3 contains 16 residues. Unmatched junction bases numbered 9, after V lost 0 bases and J lost 7 bases. CDR3 DNA: TGCGCCAGCAGCTTGGCCCTCGGGACAGGGGCGGTTGAAGCTTTCTTT. Residues: CASSLALGTGAVEAFF.

DNA for the CDR3: TGTGCCAGCAGCCCCGGTCCAGATACGCAGTATTTT. It translates to CASSPGPDTQYF. V gene TRBV9 combines with J gene TRBJ2-3, with D hard to call. Germline CDR1 SGDLS, CDR2 YYNGEE. This CDR3 is 12 amino acids long. V was shortened by 4 bases and J by 4 bases, with 7 bases between the two germline ends.

V and J are TRBV2 and TRBJ2-1, with 10 bases aligning to TRBD2. The CDR3 loop spans 14 amino acids. V lost 8 bases and J lost 3; bases outside the gene matches: 4. Germline CDR1 and CDR2: SNHLY and FYNNEI. The CDR3 spells CASDPSGSYNEQFF. The DNA for the CDR3 is TGTGCCAGCGACCCTAGCGGGAGCTACAATGAGCAGTTCTTC. The full variable domain, completed using reference TRBV2 and TRBJ2-1, is EPEVTQTPSHQVTQMGQEVILRCVPISNHLYFYWYRQILGQKVEFLVSFYNNEISEKSEIFDDQFSVERPDGSNFTLKIRSTKLEDSAMYFCASDPSGSYNEQFFGPGTRLTVL.

This clone is categorized as medium-sized. CDR3 bases: TGTGCCAGCAGTTACGACAGGTACACTGAAGCTTTCTTT. Translation gives CASSYDRYTEAFF. The V call is TRBV6-6, the J call TRBJ1-1, with D possibly TRBD1 on 6 matching bases. V lost 2 bases, J lost 3 bases, and 7 bases lay in between. The germline V gene encodes CDR1 MNHNY and CDR2 SVGAGI (reference sequence). The CDR3 extends over 13 amino acids.

The CDR3 region is CASSYLRGGDTGELFF. DNA for the CDR3: TGTGCCAGCAGTTACTTAAGGGGGGGGGACACCGGGGAGCTGTTTTTT. The chain combines TRBV6-6 with TRBJ2-2, with D tentatively TRBD2 (7 bases). CDR1 and CDR2 from the germline V gene are MNHNY and SVGAGI (reference sequence). With 1 base removed from V and 3 bases from J, the gap between germline ends came to 12 bases. This CDR3 contains 16 residues.

The rearrangement joins TRBV7-9 to TRBJ2-3; 12 bases fit TRBD2. The V gene end was trimmed by 5 bases and the J gene end by 8 bases; junction bases not matched to a gene: 5. The CDR3 consists of 14 residues. Looked up from germline, CDR1 is SEHNR and CDR2 is FQNEAQ (reference sequence). The CDR3 here is CASSVLAGGSTQYF. The CDR3 nucleotides are TGTGCCAGCAGCGTACTAGCGGGGGGTTCTACGCAGTATTTT.

The chain combines TRBV2 with TRBJ1-6, with 10 bases fitting TRBD1. The CDR3 covers 15 residues. J was trimmed by 9 bases and V by 1 base; bases with no gene match: 3. CDR1 and CDR2 (germline): SNHLY, FYNNEI. For the CDR3, the DNA is TGTGCCAGCAGTGAAGGTGGACAGGGGGTTTCACCCCTCCACTTT. This translates into CASSEGGQGVSPLHF.

The chain recombines TRBV4-3 with TRBJ1-4; 9 bases align to TRBD1. The CDR3 loop spans 15 amino acids. CDR1 and CDR2 (germline): LGHNA, YSLEER. Trimming took 4 bases from V and 8 from J; bases not matched to a gene: 8. CDR3 sequence: CASSPSAGQGEKLFF. CDR3 DNA: TGCGCCAGCAGCCCTAGTGCCGGACAGGGGGAAAAACTGTTTTTT.

Concerning this clone itself: Compared with germline, one end of the junction differs, possibly owing to a read error. The chain links TRBV7-7 to TRBJ2-5, with D possibly TRBD2 on 6 matching bases. Germline lookup yields CDR1 SSHAT and CDR2 FNYEAQ (reference sequence). CDR3 length: 15 amino acids. Here the CDR3 DNA reads TGTGCTAGCAGCCCTGAGGGGACTCCCCAAGAGACCCAGTACTTC. This sequence encodes CASSPEGTPQETQYF.

This clone appeared a single time. The chain has TRBV20-1 and TRBJ1-1; the match to TRBD1 covers 7 bases. In germline, CDR1 is DFQATT, CDR2 SNEGSKA (reference sequence). V was pared by 6 bases and J by 7 bases, with 5 bases of the junction left unmatched. This CDR3 has 11 amino acids. The CDR3: CSAEGTDEAFF. For the CDR3, the DNA is TGCAGTGCGGAAGGGACAGATGAAGCTTTCTTT.

This chain connects TRBV10-1 to TRBJ2-1; the match to TRBD1 covers 12 bases. The CDR3 loop spans 13 amino acids. V dropped 6 bases and J dropped 7; count of bases not matched to a gene: 1. Looked up from germline, CDR1 is WNHNN and CDR2 is SYGVQD (reference sequence). CDR3 amino acids: CASRGQGANEQFF. Written as DNA, the CDR3 is TGCGCCAGCAGGGGACAGGGGGCGAATGAGCAGTTCTTC.

The CDR3 DNA reads as TGTGCCAGCAGCGTAACAGCGGGAGCCGCTATCGGGGAGCTGTTTTTT. Translation: CASSVTAGAAIGELFF. This chain joins TRBV9 and TRBJ2-2; TRBD2 matches 8 bases. J was trimmed by 7 bases and V by 1 base; bases with no gene match: 9. The CDR3 length is 16 residues. Germline V gene lookup returns CDR1 SGDLS and CDR2 YYNGEE. The entire variable domain, with the rest obtained from reference TRBV9 and TRBJ2-2, is as follows: DSGVTQTPKHLITATGQRVTLRCSPRSGDLSVYWYQQSLDQGLQFLIQYYNGEERAKGNILERFSAQQFPDLHSELNLSSLELGDSALYFCASSVTAGAAIGELFFGEGSRLTVL.

V and J are TRBV18 and TRBJ2-5; D gene unclear. This CDR3 is 13 amino acids long. V dropped 6 bases and J dropped 2 bases, with 10 bases sitting between them. Germline-derived CDR1 and CDR2 are KGHSH and LQKENI. CDR3 coding DNA: TGTGCCAGCTCGCCTAGAATTCAAGAGACCCAGTACTTC. This sequence encodes CASSPRIQETQYF. The full variable domain, completed using reference TRBV18 and TRBJ2-5, is NAGVMQNPRHLVRRRGQEARLRCSPMKGHSHVYWYRQLPEEGLKFMVYLQKENIIDESGMPKERFSAEFPKEGPSILRIQQVVRGDSAAYFCASSPRIQETQYFGPGTRLLVL.